This T cell receptor beta chain was sequenced for a study of cytotoxic CD8 clonotypes in ibrutinib-treated CLL (dated by TCRdb to 2020 to 2023). The study in broad terms: In this cohort, around 15 patients were treatment-naive and under 13 were relapsed/refractory, while roughly 17 had unmutated IGHV. Responses were partial in 25 or so patients and complete in 2; after median around 66 months follow-up, about 15 stayed in remission and about twelve progressed. Samples at response were collected after a median of about 11 months of treatment, with a range of roughly 6 to 40 months. On average, each sample yielded about 260,000 productive templates and about 94,000 productive rearrangements. Longitudinal samples were available for about 30% of the 86 trial participants. Cryopreserved peripheral blood mononuclear cells were obtained before treatment, at response, and at either sustained remission or disease progression.

Each clonotype received, on average, around 9.6x coverage in deep resolution sequencing performed on a MiSeq, where the target depth lay between 1 in 1 million and 1 in 200,000 T cells. The immunoSEQ hsTCRB Kit was used to generate the TCR beta libraries. In the authors' own workflow: Data were analyzed with ImmunoSEQ Data Assistant and ImmunoSEQ Analyzer, with V, D and J genes assigned per IMGT definitions. Clonality, which ranges from 0 to 1, was calculated by subtracting the normalized Shannon entropy of productive rearrangement frequencies from one. Only overrepresented clonotypes making up at least 0.05% of each patient's repertoire were included in the public clonotype analysis. Some 13 repertoires from age-matched healthy donors, obtained from immuneACCESS, served as clonality controls. TCRdb carries this immuneACCESS record with in-frame sequences only. Its versions omit some clonotypes, under half of them owing to an unresolved V gene in the studies checked, with the rest unexplained. The DNA was the basis for D and trimming; V, J and clone size are from that table. This sample gives 20,000 to 25,000 clones in total; roughly four fifths of them show up just once. More than 7% of the sample lies in the top ten.

The paper as a whole reports these results and caveats: Baseline clonality exceeded that of age-matched healthy donors and correlated strongly with circulating CD8+ T-cell counts. Lymph node repertoires were not examined, and the timing of sampling was not matched between patients in sustained remission and those whose disease progressed. Public clonotypes were rare and either shrank or stayed stable during treatment, and the rise in clonality at ibrutinib response reflected expansion of private clonotypes. At ibrutinib response clonality went up, during sustained remission it held steady, and at progression it dropped back toward baseline.

For TCR beta library preparation, about 2 micrograms of genomic DNA was extracted from cryopreserved PBMCs. Longitudinal blood samples from CLL patients on ibrutinib monotherapy underwent high-throughput TCR beta sequencing. The patients were enrolled in a single-center, open-label phase 2 trial of ibrutinib monotherapy. With regard to this clone: Its specific antigen is unknown. It has no much larger one-base neighbor in the sample; base qualities were not kept.

The TCR was taken from a human donor with chronic lymphocytic leukemia. Sequencing used PBMCs, obtained before ibrutinib treatment.

For the CDR3, the sequence is CASSLAAGNQPQHF. The nucleotides read TGCGCCAGCAGCTTGGCCGCTGGTAATCAGCCCCAGCATTTT. This receptor chain uses TRBV5-1 and TRBJ1-5; no D segment can be confidently identified. Cut back by 0 bases and 4 bases, the V and J ends lie 8 bases apart. The CDR3 contains 14 residues, cysteine and phenylalanine counted. The retained sequence is limited to the CDR3, 42 bases, with the frame set at the first base. CDR1 and CDR2 (SGHRS, YFSETQ) derive from the germline V gene.